This T cell receptor beta chain was identified during a study of cytomegalovirus exposure and HLA in healthy donors (dated by TCRdb to the late 2010s). Regarding the study in general: The 666 repertoires of the first cohort and the roughly 120 validation repertoires were produced on the same platform, according to a later analysis. The study aimed to test whether cataloging public T cell receptors could reveal signatures of past pathogen exposure. Along with the 666-subject first cohort, a separate validation cohort of more than 90 different subjects was used. To predict cytomegalovirus infection status, the study combined high-throughput TCR immunosequencing, statistical association of individual TCRs with disease status, and machine learning. Broader findings and caveats from the paper: In vitro tests confirmed that a few of the cytomegalovirus-associated TCR beta chains recognize cytomegalovirus antigens. It was suggested by the authors that the approach could potentially be generalized to other disease states and immunological phenotypes. The study gave a list of 150 to 200 TCR beta chains associated with cytomegalovirus. Most TCR sequences were observed very rarely across donors, whereas some public TCRs were present in many individuals. A later analysis lacked HLA typing for the validation cohort, so it scored co-occurrence in that cohort across all 110 or so repertoires. Of the cluster scores, roughly 95% were above 0 in a later analysis, which found that TCRs clustered in the first cohort also tended to co-occur in the 130 or so validation repertoires. The classifier was reported to diagnose cytomegalovirus status with high specificity and sensitivity in both the original cohort and the validation cohort.

As to this clone: The target of this receptor is not known. Per-base quality was not reported, and no clone a single base away is much larger than it.

Receptor libraries were prepared by the immunoSEQ multiplex PCR assay. The authors processed their data as follows. A statistical classification framework was built to diagnose cytomegalovirus status from the catalog of TCR beta chain sequences. TCRdb mirrors the immuneACCESS table, restricted to in-frame sequences. Some clones are absent from its copies; in checked studies, under half trace to an unresolved V gene, and the reason for the others is unknown. For V, J and clone size, that table is used; D and trimming come from the DNA. This sample gives tens of thousands of clones in total; over 85% of them show up just once. 3.5% to 4.5% of the sample rests with the top ten. The donors were included in the validation cohort of approximately 130 subjects, a group kept apart from the roughly 610-subject first cohort. The clonotype originates from a young woman in good health and CMV-seropositive. The material sequenced was PBMCs.

This receptor carries the CDR3 CASKGQGDTDTQYF. Read as DNA, the sequence is TGTGCCAGCAAAGGACAGGGGGACACAGATACGCAGTATTTT. The sequence links TRBV19 to TRBJ2-3; a stretch of 10 junction bases matches TRBD1. V is pruned by 9 bases and J by 2 bases, leaving 5 bases of the junction without a gene match. CDR1 and CDR2 were assigned from the germline V gene (reference sequence) as LNHDA and SQIVND. Including cysteine and phenylalanine, the CDR3 has 14 amino acids. Solely the CDR3 DNA is kept, with 42 bases framed from the first base.